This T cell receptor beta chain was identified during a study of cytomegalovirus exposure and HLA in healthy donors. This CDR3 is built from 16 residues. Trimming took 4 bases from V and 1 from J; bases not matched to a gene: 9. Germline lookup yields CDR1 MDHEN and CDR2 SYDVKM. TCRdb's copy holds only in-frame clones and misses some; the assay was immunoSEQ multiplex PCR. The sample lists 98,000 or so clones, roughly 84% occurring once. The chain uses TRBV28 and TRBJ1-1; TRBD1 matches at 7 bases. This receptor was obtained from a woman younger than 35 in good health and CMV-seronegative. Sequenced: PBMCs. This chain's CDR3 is CASSSTGSRWNTEAFF. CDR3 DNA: TGTGCCAGCAGTTCGACAGGGTCCCGGTGGAACACTGAAGCTTTCTTT.